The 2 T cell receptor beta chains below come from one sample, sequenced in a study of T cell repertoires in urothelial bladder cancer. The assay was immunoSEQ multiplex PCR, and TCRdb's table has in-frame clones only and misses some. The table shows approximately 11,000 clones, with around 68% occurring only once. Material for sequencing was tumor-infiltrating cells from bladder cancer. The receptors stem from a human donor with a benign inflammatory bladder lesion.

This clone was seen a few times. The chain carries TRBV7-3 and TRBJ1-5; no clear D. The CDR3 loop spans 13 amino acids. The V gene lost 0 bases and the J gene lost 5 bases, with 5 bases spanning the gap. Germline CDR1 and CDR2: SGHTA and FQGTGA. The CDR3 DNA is TGTGCCAGCAGCTTAACCCGGGATCAGCCCCAGCATTTT. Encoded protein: CASSLTRDQPQHF. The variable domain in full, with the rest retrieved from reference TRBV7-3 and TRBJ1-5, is GAGVSQTPSNKVTEKGKYVELRCDPISGHTALYWYRQSLGQGPEFLIYFQGTGAADDSGLPNDRFFAVRPEGSVSTLKIQRTERGDSAVYLCASSLTRDQPQHFGDGTRLSIL.

CDR3 residues: CASGRYSGGASETQYF. The CDR3 DNA follows: TGCGCCAGCGGCCGATATAGCGGGGGGGCGTCAGAGACCCAGTACTTC. The gene calls are TRBV5-1 and TRBJ2-5; 11 nucleotides agree with TRBD2. V lost 7 bases, J lost 4 bases, and 12 bases stayed unmatched. This CDR3 contains 16 residues. Germline V lookup: CDR1 SGHRS, CDR2 YFSETQ.